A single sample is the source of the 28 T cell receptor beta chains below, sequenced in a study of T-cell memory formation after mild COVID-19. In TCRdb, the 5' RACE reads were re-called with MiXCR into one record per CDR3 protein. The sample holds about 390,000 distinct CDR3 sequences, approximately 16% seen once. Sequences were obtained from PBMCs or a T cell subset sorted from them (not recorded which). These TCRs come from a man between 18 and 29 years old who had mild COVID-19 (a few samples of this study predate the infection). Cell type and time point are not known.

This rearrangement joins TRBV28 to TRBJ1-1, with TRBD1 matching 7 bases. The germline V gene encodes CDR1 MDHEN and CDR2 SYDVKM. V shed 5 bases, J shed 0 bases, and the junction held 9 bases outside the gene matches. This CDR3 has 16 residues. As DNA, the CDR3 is TGTGCCAGCAGTCTACCGGGACAGTTAATGAACACTGAAGCTTTCTTT. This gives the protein CASSLPGQLMNTEAFF.

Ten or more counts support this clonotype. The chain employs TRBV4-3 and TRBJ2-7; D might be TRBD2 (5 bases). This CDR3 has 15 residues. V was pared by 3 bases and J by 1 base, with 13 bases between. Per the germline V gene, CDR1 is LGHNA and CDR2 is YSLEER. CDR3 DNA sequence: TGCGCCAGCAGCCAGGCCAGCGGTTGGTCCTACGAGCAGTACTTC. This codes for CASSQASGWSYEQYF.

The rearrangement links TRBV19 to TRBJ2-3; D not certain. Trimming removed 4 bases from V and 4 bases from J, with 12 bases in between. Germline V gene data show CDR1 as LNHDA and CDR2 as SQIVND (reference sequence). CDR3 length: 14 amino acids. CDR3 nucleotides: TGTGCCAGTAGTACGACCCCCGGGTCAGATACGCAGTATTTT. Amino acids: CASSTTPGSDTQYF.

The chain's CDR3 is CASSVGLAGASTDTQYF. CDR3 DNA: TGTGCCAGCAGCGTGGGACTAGCGGGGGCCAGCACAGATACGCAGTATTTT. The chain joins TRBV7-9 to TRBJ2-3; 14 nucleotides match TRBD2. V was pared by 5 bases and J by 0 bases, with 4 bases of the junction left unmatched. Germline lookup yields CDR1 SEHNR and CDR2 FQNEAQ (reference sequence). The CDR3 is made up of 17 amino acids.

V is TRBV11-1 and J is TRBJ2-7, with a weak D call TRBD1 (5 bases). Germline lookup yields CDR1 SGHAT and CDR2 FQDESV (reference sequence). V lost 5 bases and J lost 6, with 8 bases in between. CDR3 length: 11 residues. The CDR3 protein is CASSRGTEQYF. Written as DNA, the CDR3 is TGTGCCAGCAGCAGGGGAACCGAGCAGTACTTC.

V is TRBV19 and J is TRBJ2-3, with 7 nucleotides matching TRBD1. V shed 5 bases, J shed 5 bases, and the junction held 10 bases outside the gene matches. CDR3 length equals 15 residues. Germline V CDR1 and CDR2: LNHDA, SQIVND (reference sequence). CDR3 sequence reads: CASSPQGVLGDTQYF. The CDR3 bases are TGTGCCAGTAGTCCGCAGGGGGTTCTGGGAGATACGCAGTATTTT.

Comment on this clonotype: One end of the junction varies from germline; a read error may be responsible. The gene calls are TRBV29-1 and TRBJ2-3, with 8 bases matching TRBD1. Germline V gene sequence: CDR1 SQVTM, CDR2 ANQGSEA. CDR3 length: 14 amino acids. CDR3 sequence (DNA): TGCAGCGCCACTAAGGGACAGGTGGCAGATACGAAGTATTTT. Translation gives CSATKGQVADTKYF.

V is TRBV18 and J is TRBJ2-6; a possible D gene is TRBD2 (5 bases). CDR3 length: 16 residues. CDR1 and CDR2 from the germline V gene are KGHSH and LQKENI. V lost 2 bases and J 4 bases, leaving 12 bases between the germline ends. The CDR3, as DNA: TGTGCCAGCTCACCAGGGTCCCGCGGGGGGGCCAACGTCCTGACTTTC. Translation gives CASSPGSRGGANVLTF.

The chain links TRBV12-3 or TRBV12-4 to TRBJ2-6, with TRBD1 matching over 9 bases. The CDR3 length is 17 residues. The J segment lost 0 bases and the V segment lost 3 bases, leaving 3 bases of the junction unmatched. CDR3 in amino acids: CASSFRQGDSGANVLTF. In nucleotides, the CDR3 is TGTGCCAGCAGTTTTCGACAGGGGGACTCTGGGGCCAACGTCCTGACTTTC.

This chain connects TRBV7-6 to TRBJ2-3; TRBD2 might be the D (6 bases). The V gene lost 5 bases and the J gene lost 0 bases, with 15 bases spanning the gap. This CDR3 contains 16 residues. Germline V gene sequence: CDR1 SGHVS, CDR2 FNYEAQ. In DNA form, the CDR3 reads TGTGCCAGCAGCCCAAGTAGCGGAATTAGCACAGATACGCAGTATTTT. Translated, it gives CASSPSSGISTDTQYF.

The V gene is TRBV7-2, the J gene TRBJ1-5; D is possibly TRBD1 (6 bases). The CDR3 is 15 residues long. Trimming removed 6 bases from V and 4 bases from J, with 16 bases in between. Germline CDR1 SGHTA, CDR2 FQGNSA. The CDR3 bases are TGTGCCAGCAGTCCAACGGGGGCGAAGAATCAGCCCCAGCATTTT. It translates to CASSPTGAKNQPQHF.

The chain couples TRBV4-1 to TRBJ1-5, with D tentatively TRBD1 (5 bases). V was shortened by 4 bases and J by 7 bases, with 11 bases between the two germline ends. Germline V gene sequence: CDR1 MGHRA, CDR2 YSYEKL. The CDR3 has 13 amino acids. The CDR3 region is CASSPRGMQPQHF. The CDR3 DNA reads TGCGCCAGCAGCCCTCGGGGGATGCAGCCCCAGCATTTT.

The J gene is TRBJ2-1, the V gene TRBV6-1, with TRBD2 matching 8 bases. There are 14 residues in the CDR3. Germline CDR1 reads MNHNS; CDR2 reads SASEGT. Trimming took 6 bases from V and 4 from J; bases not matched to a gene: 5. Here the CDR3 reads CASSAAGGYNEQFF. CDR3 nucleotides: TGTGCCAGCAGCGCCGCGGGAGGATACAATGAGCAGTTCTTC.

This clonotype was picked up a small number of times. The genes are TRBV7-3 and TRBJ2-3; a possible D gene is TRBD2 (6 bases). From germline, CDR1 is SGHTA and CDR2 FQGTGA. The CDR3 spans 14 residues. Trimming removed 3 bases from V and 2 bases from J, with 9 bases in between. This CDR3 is CASSFGGDTDTQYF. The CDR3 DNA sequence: TGTGCCAGCAGCTTCGGCGGGGACACAGATACGCAGTATTTT.

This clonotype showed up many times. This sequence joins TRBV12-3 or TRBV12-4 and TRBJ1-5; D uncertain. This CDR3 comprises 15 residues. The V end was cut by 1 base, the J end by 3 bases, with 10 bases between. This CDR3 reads CASSLGGSVNQPQHF. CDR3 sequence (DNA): TGTGCCAGCAGTTTAGGGGGTTCGGTCAATCAGCCCCAGCATTTT.

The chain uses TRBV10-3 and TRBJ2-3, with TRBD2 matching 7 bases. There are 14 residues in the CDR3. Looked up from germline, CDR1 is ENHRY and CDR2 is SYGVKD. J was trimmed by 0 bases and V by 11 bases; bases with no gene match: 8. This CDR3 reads CASNGGMSTDTQYF. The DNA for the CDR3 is TGTGCCTCCAACGGGGGGATGAGCACAGATACGCAGTATTTT.

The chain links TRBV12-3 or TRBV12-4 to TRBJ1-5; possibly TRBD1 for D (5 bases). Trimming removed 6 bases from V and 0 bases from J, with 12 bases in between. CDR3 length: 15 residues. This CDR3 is CASSNGADSNQPQHF. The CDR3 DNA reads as TGTGCCAGCAGCAACGGGGCCGATAGCAATCAGCCCCAGCATTTT.

CDR3 nucleotides: TGTGCCACCAGAGGAACCGGGTCCAGCCAGCCCCAGCATTTT. Translation gives CATRGTGSSQPQHF. The V and J genes are TRBV2 and TRBJ1-5; D call uncertain. V was trimmed by 10 bases and J by 7 bases, leaving 20 bases between them. Per germline, CDR1 SNHLY and CDR2 FYNNEI. The CDR3 extends over 14 amino acids.

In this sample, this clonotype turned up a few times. The CDR3 DNA reads as TGCGCCAGCAGCCCCCATTGGGGGAACACTGAAGCTTTCTTT. Translated: CASSPHWGNTEAFF. J is TRBJ1-1 and V is TRBV4-1; D gene ambiguous. The V gene's germline CDR1 is MGHRA and CDR2 YSYEKL. Trimming removed 4 bases from V and 1 base from J, with 10 bases in between. The CDR3 is 14 amino acids.

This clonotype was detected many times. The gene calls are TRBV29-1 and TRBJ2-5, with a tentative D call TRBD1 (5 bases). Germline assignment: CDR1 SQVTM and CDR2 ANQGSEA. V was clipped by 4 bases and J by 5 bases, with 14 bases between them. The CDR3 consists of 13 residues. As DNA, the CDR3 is TGCAGCGTTGCTCAGGGTTTGGTGGAGACCCAGTACTTC. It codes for CSVAQGLVETQYF.

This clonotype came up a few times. In DNA, the CDR3 is TGCGCCAGCAGCCCAGGACTAGCGGTGTGGAATGAGCAGTTCTTC. This encodes CASSPGLAVWNEQFF. This chain connects TRBV4-1 to TRBJ2-1; 10 positions match TRBD2. The V gene's germline CDR1 is MGHRA and CDR2 YSYEKL. The ends lost 4 bases at V and 7 bases at J; junction bases unmatched: 7. The CDR3 covers 15 residues.

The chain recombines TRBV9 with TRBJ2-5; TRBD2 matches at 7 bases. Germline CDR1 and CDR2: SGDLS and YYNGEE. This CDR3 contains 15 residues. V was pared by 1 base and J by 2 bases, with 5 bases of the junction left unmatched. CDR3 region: CASSVRGGRQETQYF. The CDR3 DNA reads TGTGCCAGCAGCGTAAGGGGCGGGAGACAAGAGACCCAGTACTTC.

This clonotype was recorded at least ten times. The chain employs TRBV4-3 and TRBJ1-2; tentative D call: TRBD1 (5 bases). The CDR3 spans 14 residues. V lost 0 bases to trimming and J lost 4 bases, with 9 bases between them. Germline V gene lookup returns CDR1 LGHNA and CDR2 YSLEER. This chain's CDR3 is CASSQDRGSYGYTF. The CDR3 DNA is TGCGCCAGCAGCCAAGATAGGGGAAGCTATGGCTACACCTTC.

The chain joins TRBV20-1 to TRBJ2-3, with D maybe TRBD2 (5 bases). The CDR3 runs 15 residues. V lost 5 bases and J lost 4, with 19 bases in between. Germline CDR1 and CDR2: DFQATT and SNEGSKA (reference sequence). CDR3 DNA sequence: TGCAGTGCTGAGAGCCAGGTCGGGGTCCCAGATACGCAGTATTTT. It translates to CSAESQVGVPDTQYF.

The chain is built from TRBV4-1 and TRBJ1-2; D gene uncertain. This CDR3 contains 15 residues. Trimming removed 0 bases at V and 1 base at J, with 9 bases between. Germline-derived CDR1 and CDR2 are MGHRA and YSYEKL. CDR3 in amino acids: CASSQDAHDNYGYTF. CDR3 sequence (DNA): TGCGCCAGCAGCCAAGATGCGCACGATAACTATGGCTACACCTTC.

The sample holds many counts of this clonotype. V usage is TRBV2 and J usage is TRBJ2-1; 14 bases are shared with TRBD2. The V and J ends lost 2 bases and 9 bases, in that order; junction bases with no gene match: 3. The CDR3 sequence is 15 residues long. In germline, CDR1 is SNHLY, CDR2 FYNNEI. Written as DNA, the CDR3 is TGTGCCAGCAGTGAAACGACTAGCGGGGGGGGTGAGCAGTTCTTC. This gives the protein CASSETTSGGGEQFF.

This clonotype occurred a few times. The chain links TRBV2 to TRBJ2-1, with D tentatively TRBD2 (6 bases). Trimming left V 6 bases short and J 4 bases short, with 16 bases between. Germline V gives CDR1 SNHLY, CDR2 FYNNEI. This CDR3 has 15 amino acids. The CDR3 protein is CASRSGSGEYNEQFF. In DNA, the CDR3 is TGTGCCAGCAGATCGGGTAGCGGAGAGTACAATGAGCAGTTCTTC.

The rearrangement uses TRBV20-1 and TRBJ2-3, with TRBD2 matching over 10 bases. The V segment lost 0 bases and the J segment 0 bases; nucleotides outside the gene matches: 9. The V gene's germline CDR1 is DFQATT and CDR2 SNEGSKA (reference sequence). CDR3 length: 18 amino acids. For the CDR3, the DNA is TGCAGTGCTAGAGATCATAGGCTAGCGGGAGCTAGCACAGATACGCAGTATTTT. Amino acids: CSARDHRLAGASTDTQYF.